The T cell receptor (beta chain) under discussion was sequenced for a study of fetal regulatory T cell absence and autoimmunity. Study-level information: Exocrine pancreas autoimmunity occurred in IPEX patients lacking clinical diabetes.

Assay: immunoSEQ multiplex PCR; the TCRdb copy retains only in-frame clones and omits some. Among around 100,000 clones listed, more than 70% were seen once. This CDR3 has 14 residues. CDR1 MGHDK and CDR2 SYGVNS come from the germline V gene. V gave up 8 bases and J gave up 6 bases, with 18 bases separating them. Study-wide points: Cord blood and pancreas showed broadly similar TRB gene family usage. In IPEX syndrome, oligoclonal enrichment was read as supporting prenatal antigen-driven autoimmunity in the pancreas.

A remark on this clone: Its antigen is undetermined.

The sample consisted of pancreas tissue. The sequence was collected from a male donor with IPEX syndrome. The V and J genes are TRBV25-1 and TRBJ2-3; maybe TRBD2 (5 bases). The CDR3 DNA reads TGTGCCAGCCCCCGCGGGCTCACACAGGATACGCAGTATTTT. It specifies CASPRGLTQDTQYF.